The rows below give T cell receptor beta chains drawn from one sample of a study of monozygotic twins with inflammatory bowel disease. TCRdb re-called the 5' RACE reads; every CDR3 protein appears as one record, without DNA. The ten most abundant clones cover approximately 7.7% of a sample with about 200,000 distinct CDR3 sequences. The sample taken for sequencing was blood. The receptors derive from a human donor with ulcerative colitis or Crohn's disease, or a healthy co-twin of an affected twin (not recorded which). CDR3s include the opening cysteine and the closing phenylalanine or tryptophan.

j_call	v_call	cdr3_aa
TRBJ1-4	TRBV7-8	CASSPTSANEKLFF
TRBJ2-1	TRBV6-1	CASKGGWVYNEQFF
TRBJ2-1	TRBV4-1	CASSQDLTAGASYNEQFF
TRBJ1-2	TRBV27	CASSYTGGVYYGYTF
TRBJ1-2	TRBV12-3/TRBV12-4	CAGGDSAYGYTF
TRBJ1-6	TRBV10-3	CAIRSGTAGSPLHF
TRBJ2-4	TRBV12-3/TRBV12-4	CASSFSGAKNIQYF
TRBJ1-5	TRBV12-3/TRBV12-4	CASSIGRTDRPQHF
TRBJ1-2	TRBV20-1	CSARGQGAELNLYGYTF
TRBJ2-4	TRBV12-3/TRBV12-4	CASSPGAGGLDIQYF
TRBJ2-1	TRBV14	CASRRGYSDEQFF
TRBJ2-5	TRBV5-5	CASSSGTAQETQYF
TRBJ2-1	TRBV29-1	CSAARLAGRSSYNEQFF
TRBJ2-2	TRBV5-1	CASSNPTSGGRTGELFF
TRBJ2-7	TRBV9	CASSVDHGSYEQYF
TRBJ1-1	TRBV29-1	CSVWIGQASEAFF
TRBJ2-1	TRBV5-1	CASSLARQEQFF
TRBJ2-7	TRBV3-1	CASTNLDRSYEQYF
TRBJ1-1	TRBV28	CASSLDSLAAFF
TRBJ2-5	TRBV6-5	CASRGTARAQYF
TRBJ1-1	TRBV20-1	CSAGTGDQTEAFF
TRBJ2-1	TRBV7-3	CASSSRTSGYNEQFF
TRBJ1-4	TRBV20-1	CSAHRGVGEKLFF
TRBJ2-6	TRBV3-1	CASSQEGAGANVLTF
TRBJ2-2	TRBV18	CASSLRTSNTGELFF
TRBJ2-3	TRBV7-8	CASSPGQGALNTQYF
TRBJ1-2	TRBV29-1	CSVERWADRDYGYTF
TRBJ1-1	TRBV12-1	CASSFLRRGSAVDTEAFF
TRBJ2-3	TRBV5-1	CASSVGQATDTQYF
TRBJ2-2	TRBV10-3	CAIRPDTGELFF
TRBJ2-3	TRBV27	CASSLVLPQGPDTQYF
TRBJ1-1	TRBV6-2/TRBV6-3	CASTQGFVNTEAFF
TRBJ1-1	TRBV20-1	CSAPGTGGLNTEAFF
TRBJ2-1	TRBV20-1	CSARPSASYNEQFF
TRBJ1-6	TRBV7-2	CASSASRGGNSPLHF
TRBJ2-5	TRBV7-2	CASKLGRAQETQYF
TRBJ2-7	TRBV20-1	CSASKITSGDRHYEQYF
TRBJ2-7	TRBV4-1	CASSQVPGSAYEQYF
TRBJ1-1	TRBV5-1	CASSLRGGEAFF
TRBJ2-5	TRBV5-1	CASSLGPGAAKETQYF
TRBJ2-5	TRBV10-3	CAISEGQGVKQETQYF
TRBJ2-3	TRBV24-1	CATSNLAGVTDTQYF
TRBJ1-5	TRBV19	CASSIETNQPQHF
TRBJ2-7	TRBV29-1	CSVIKGYEQYF
TRBJ1-5	TRBV5-6	CASSYGQGDNQPQHF
TRBJ2-1	TRBV12-3/TRBV12-4	CASIYSGGFDEQFF
TRBJ1-6	TRBV30	CAWSAGTVASPLHF
TRBJ2-1	TRBV5-1	CASSLDPIDRGNEQFF